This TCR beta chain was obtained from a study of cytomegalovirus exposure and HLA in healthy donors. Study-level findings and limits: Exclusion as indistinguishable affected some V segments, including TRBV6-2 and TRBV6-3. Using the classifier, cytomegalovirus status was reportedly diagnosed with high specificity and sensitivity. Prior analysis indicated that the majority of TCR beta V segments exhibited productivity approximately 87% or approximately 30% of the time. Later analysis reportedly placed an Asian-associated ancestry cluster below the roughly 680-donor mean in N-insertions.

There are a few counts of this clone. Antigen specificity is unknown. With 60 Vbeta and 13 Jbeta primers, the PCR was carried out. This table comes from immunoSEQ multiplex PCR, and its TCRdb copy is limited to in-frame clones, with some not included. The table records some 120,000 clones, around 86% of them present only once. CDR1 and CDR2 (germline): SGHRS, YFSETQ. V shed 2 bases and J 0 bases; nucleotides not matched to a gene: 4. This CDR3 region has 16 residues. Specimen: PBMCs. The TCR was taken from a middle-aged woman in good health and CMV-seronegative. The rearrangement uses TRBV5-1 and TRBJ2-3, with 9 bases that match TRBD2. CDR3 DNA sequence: TGCGCCAGCAGCTTTAGCGGGGGAACTAGCACAGATACGCAGTATTTT. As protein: CASSFSGGTSTDTQYF.